These 10 T cell receptor beta chains were all obtained from the same sample, sequenced in a study of OX40 agonist ivuxolimab in advanced cancers. Sequencing was performed with immunoSEQ multiplex PCR; in TCRdb, only in-frame clones are kept and a portion is missing. Of approximately 77,000 clones in the sample, about 93% were seen once. This material consisted of CD4+ or CD8+ T cells sorted from blood, taken in a trial of the OX40 agonist ivuxolimab. All receptors come from an adult with an advanced solid tumor such as melanoma, head and neck, liver or kidney cancer.

This clone came up once. The CDR3, as DNA: TGCGCCAGCATGGAGGGGACAGACACTGAAGCTTTCTTT. It specifies CASMEGTDTEAFF. The J gene is TRBJ1-1, the V gene TRBV10-2; 7 positions match TRBD1. This CDR3 contains 13 residues. Germline CDR1 reads WSHSY; CDR2 reads SAAADI. J lost 3 bases, V lost 7 bases, and 5 bases had no gene match.

The V gene is TRBV19, the J gene TRBJ2-3; TRBD2 matches at 8 bases. Unmatched junction bases numbered 14, after V lost 5 bases and J lost 4 bases. Germline CDR1 is LNHDA and CDR2 is SQIVND (reference sequence). The CDR3 runs to 17 residues. The CDR3 loop reads CASSPGGTRRISDTQYF. The CDR3 DNA follows: TGTGCCAGTAGTCCGGGGGGGACACGCCGGATCTCAGATACGCAGTATTTT.

This clone appeared a single time. V gene TRBV19 combines with J gene TRBJ2-1, with 8 bases lining up with TRBD2. Germline assignment: CDR1 LNHDA and CDR2 SQIVND (reference sequence). The CDR3 loop spans 14 amino acids. The ends lost 10 bases at V and 4 bases at J; junction bases unmatched: 9. The CDR3 reads CATTTGGGYNEQFF. CDR3 coding DNA: TGTGCCACCACAACCGGGGGGGGTTACAATGAGCAGTTCTTC.

The CDR3 protein is CASSFSWRGGMKIEKLFF. The CDR3 DNA follows: TGTGCCAGCAGTTTCAGTTGGCGAGGGGGTATGAAGATTGAAAAACTGTTTTTT. The chain has TRBV28 and TRBJ1-4; D is perhaps TRBD1 (6 bases). The V end lost 3 bases, the J end lost 7 bases, and 24 bases lay between the germline ends. The CDR3 contains 18 residues. CDR1 is MDHEN and CDR2 is SYDVKM in the germline V gene.

About this clone itself: At the DNA level, this CDR3 is encoded by other sequences in the same sample as well. The V call is TRBV6-6, the J call TRBJ2-3; no definite D call. Trimming took 2 bases from V and 2 from J, leaving 5 bases between them. The CDR3 contains 13 residues. CDR1 and CDR2 (germline): MNHNY, SVGAGI (reference sequence). The CDR3 here is CASSYGSTDTQYF. DNA of the CDR3: TGTGCCAGCAGTTACGGTTCCACAGATACGCAGTATTTT.

The chain uses TRBV7-3 and TRBJ2-3, with D possibly TRBD1 on 5 matching bases. Between the trimmed V and J ends, which lost 5 bases and 4 bases, there was a span of 10 bases. Germline V gene sequence: CDR1 SGHTA, CDR2 FQGTGA. The CDR3 length is 13 residues. CDR3 DNA sequence: TGTGCCAGCAGCGGCTTACAGGCAGATACGCAGTATTTT. Translation gives CASSGLQADTQYF.

The chain combines TRBV25-1 with TRBJ1-1; maybe TRBD1 (6 bases). CDR3 length equals 14 residues. The V end was cut by 2 bases, the J end by 6 bases, with 13 bases between. Germline V gene data show CDR1 as MGHDK and CDR2 as SYGVNS. The CDR3 here is CASSETGYSAEAFF. The CDR3 DNA sequence: TGTGCCAGCAGTGAAACAGGGTATTCAGCTGAAGCTTTCTTT.

The CDR3 region has the DNA TGTGCCAGCAGCCCTGCAGGGGCGATGAACACTGAAGCTTTCTTT. Protein: CASSPAGAMNTEAFF. The chain links TRBV9 to TRBJ1-1; perhaps TRBD1 as D (6 bases). This CDR3 is built from 15 residues. Trimming took off 4 bases at V and 0 bases at J, with 13 bases between the two ends. Germline CDR1 reads SGDLS; CDR2 reads YYNGEE.

Here the CDR3 reads CASSTGTVGQPQHF. For the CDR3, the DNA is TGTGCCAGCAGCACCGGGACGGTCGGTCAGCCCCAGCATTTT. The chain has TRBV6-6 and TRBJ1-5; D might be TRBD1 (5 bases). Germline V gene sequence: CDR1 MNHNY, CDR2 SVGAGI (reference sequence). V lost 6 bases and J 6 bases, leaving 15 bases between the germline ends. The CDR3 sequence is 14 residues long.

The chain carries TRBV7-2 and TRBJ2-7; D is perhaps TRBD2 (5 bases). The CDR3 is 15 amino acids. Looked up from germline, CDR1 is SGHTA and CDR2 is FQGNSA. The V end was cut by 1 base, the J end by 3 bases, with 13 bases between. The CDR3 protein is CASSLDFTGSYEQYF. The CDR3 DNA sequence: TGTGCCAGCAGCTTAGATTTTACGGGAAGCTACGAGCAGTACTTC. Variable domain in full (rest from reference TRBV7-2 and TRBJ2-7): GAGVSQSPSNKVTEKGKDVELRCDPISGHTALYWYRQSLGQGLEFLIYFQGNSAPDKSGLPSDRFSAERTGGSVSTLTIQRTQQEDSAVYLCASSLDFTGSYEQYFGPGTRLTVT.